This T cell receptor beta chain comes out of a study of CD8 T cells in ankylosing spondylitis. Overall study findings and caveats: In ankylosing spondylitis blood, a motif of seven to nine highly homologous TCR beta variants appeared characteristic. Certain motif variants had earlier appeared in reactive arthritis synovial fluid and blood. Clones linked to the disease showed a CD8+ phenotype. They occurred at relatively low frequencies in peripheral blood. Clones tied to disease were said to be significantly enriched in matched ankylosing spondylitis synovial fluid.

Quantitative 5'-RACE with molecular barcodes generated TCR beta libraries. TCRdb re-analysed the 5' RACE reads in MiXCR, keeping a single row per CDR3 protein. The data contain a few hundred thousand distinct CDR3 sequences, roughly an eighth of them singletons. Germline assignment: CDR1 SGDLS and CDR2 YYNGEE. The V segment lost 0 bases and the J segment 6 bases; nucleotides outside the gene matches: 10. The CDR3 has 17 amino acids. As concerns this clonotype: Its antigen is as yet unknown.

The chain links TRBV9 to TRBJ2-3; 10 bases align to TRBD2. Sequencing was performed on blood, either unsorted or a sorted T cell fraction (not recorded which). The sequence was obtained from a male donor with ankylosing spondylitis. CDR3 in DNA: TGTGCCAGCAGCGTAGGATCTAGCGGGAGCCCACCGGATACGCAGTATTTT. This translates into CASSVGSSGSPPDTQYF.